Listed here are 15 T cell receptor beta chains from one sample, sequenced in a study of control samples from healthy donors and cancer patients. Sequenced by immunoSEQ multiplex PCR; TCRdb stores in-frame clones only, minus some. The sample contains around 80,000 clones, approximately 90% of which appear only once. The source material was blood. Receptors were obtained from a woman in her 50s in good health.

The V gene is TRBV3-1 (or the pseudogene TRBV3-2), the J gene TRBJ2-3; 8 bases fit TRBD2. The trim removed 4 bases at V and 2 bases at J, leaving 8 bases unmatched. The CDR3 has 16 residues. Germline values: CDR1 LGHDT, CDR2 YNNKEL (reference sequence). The CDR3 protein is CASSPLGGGYTDTQYF. CDR3 in DNA: TGTGCCAGCAGCCCCCTCGGGGGGGGTTACACAGATACGCAGTATTTT.

This clone appeared once. The CDR3 DNA is TGTACCCTAAGGGAGGAGGGCCAAGAACTGTTTTTT. It specifies CTLREEGQELFF. V usage is TRBV21-1 and J usage is TRBJ1-4. TRBV21-1 is flagged as a pseudogene. The length of the CDR3 is 12 residues.

This chain joins TRBV6-5 and TRBJ1-2; D unresolved. CDR1 is MNHEY and CDR2 is SVGAGI in the germline V gene. CDR3 size: 13 residues. The V end lost 3 bases, the J end lost 0 bases, and 5 bases lay between the germline ends. CDR3 DNA: TGTGCCAGCAGTTATCGAGCTAACTATGGCTACACCTTC. This translates into CASSYRANYGYTF.

The gene calls are TRBV5-4 and TRBJ1-2; TRBD1 is a possible D gene (5 bases). Germline CDR1 is SGHNT and CDR2 is YYREEE (reference sequence). V lost 4 bases and J 3 bases, leaving 10 bases between the germline ends. The CDR3 is 13 residues long. CDR3 sequence (DNA): TGTGCCAGCAGCGATCAGGGCGACTATGGCTACACCTTC. Amino acid sequence: CASSDQGDYGYTF.

This chain connects TRBV6-1 to TRBJ1-1, with D uncertain. V dropped 2 bases and J dropped 5 bases, with 18 bases sitting between them. Germline CDR1 reads MNHNS; CDR2 reads SASEGT. The CDR3 loop spans 16 amino acids. Here the CDR3 reads CASSEPRNGLSTEAFF. Written as DNA, the CDR3 is TGTGCCAGCAGTGAACCGAGGAATGGTTTATCGACTGAAGCTTTCTTT.

The J gene is TRBJ2-1, the V gene TRBV7-9; no firm D call. The CDR3 consists of 14 residues. The germline V gene encodes CDR1 SEHNR and CDR2 FQNEAQ (reference sequence). The ends were cut back, 2 bases at V and 5 bases at J, with 10 bases in the middle. The CDR3 DNA follows: TGTGCCAGCAGCTTAATAACCAACGACAATGAGCAGTTCTTC. Encoded protein: CASSLITNDNEQFF.

A single count supports this clone. Other DNA sequences of this sample code for an identical CDR3. The chain recombines TRBV20-1 with TRBJ1-1; possibly TRBD1 for D (6 bases). V lost 6 bases and J lost 2, with 7 bases in between. Germline lookup yields CDR1 DFQATT and CDR2 SNEGSKA (reference sequence). CDR3 length: 11 residues. The DNA for the CDR3 is TGCAGTGCAGGGGGAAACACTGAAGCTTTCTTT. It yields the protein CSAGGNTEAFF.

This clone was recorded only once. V gene TRBV29-1 combines with J gene TRBJ1-5; the D gene is possibly TRBD1 (5 bases). Germline V gene sequence: CDR1 SQVTM, CDR2 ANQGSEA. The V gene lost 4 bases and the J gene lost 7 bases, with 14 bases spanning the gap. The CDR3 is 13 amino acids. Here the CDR3 reads CSVAWGGEQPQHF. The CDR3 coding sequence is TGCAGCGTTGCGTGGGGGGGGGAACAGCCCCAGCATTTT.

The rearrangement joins TRBV18 to TRBJ1-4; D is uncertain. CDR1 and CDR2 from the germline V gene are KGHSH and LQKENI. The germline V and J ends were trimmed by 1 base and 8 bases, with 14 bases remaining between them. This CDR3 comprises 15 residues. The CDR3 sequence: CASSPRRIEGEKLFF. The CDR3 bases are TGTGCCAGCTCACCACGGAGGATAGAAGGGGAAAAACTGTTTTTT.

This clone appeared a single time. The V gene is TRBV9, the J gene TRBJ2-1, with TRBD1 matching 10 bases. The J segment lost 8 bases and the V segment lost 4 bases, leaving 6 bases of the junction unmatched. This CDR3 comprises 14 residues. Per germline, CDR1 SGDLS and CDR2 YYNGEE. In DNA form, the CDR3 reads TGTGCCAGCAGCCGGGACAGGGGTTTGGATGAGCAGTTCTTC. It yields the protein CASSRDRGLDEQFF.

The chain employs TRBV29-1 and TRBJ1-3; D is undetermined. Germline loops: CDR1 SQVTM, CDR2 ANQGSEA. This CDR3 region has 14 residues. Trimming shortened V by 0 bases and J by 4 bases, and 10 bases separated the two germline ends. The CDR3: CSVEESGAGNTIYF. The CDR3, as DNA: TGCAGCGTTGAAGAATCGGGAGCCGGAAACACCATATATTTT.

The chain links TRBV30 to TRBJ1-4; D is undetermined. This CDR3 has 11 residues. Germline CDR1 and CDR2: GTSNPN and SVGIG (reference sequence). Trimming stripped 2 bases from V and 8 bases from J, with 6 bases between. As DNA, the CDR3 is TGTGCCTGGAGTTTGTACGAAAAACTGTTTTTT. Protein product: CAWSLYEKLFF.

This chain joins TRBV28 and TRBJ2-3, with 8 bases matching TRBD2. V was clipped by 6 bases and J by 6 bases; unmatched bases: 5. Germline V gives CDR1 MDHEN, CDR2 SYDVKM. CDR3 length: 13 amino acids. The CDR3: CASRVGGVDTQYF. In DNA form, the CDR3 reads TGTGCCAGCAGGGTCGGGGGGGTTGATACGCAGTATTTT.

This clone was seen just once. This sequence joins TRBV7-2 and TRBJ2-4; maybe TRBD1 (7 bases). V lost 0 bases and J 3 bases, leaving 18 bases between the germline ends. The CDR3 is 18 residues long. The V gene's germline CDR1 is SGHTA and CDR2 FQGNSA. CDR3 DNA: TGTGCCAGCAGCTTAGCAGGCAGGGGGGTTCTTAACAAAAACATTCAGTACTTC. Translating gives CASSLAGRGVLNKNIQYF.

V gene TRBV7-9 combines with J gene TRBJ1-5, with a possible D match to TRBD1 (6 bases). Germline V CDR1 and CDR2: SEHNR, FQNEAQ (reference sequence). V lost 2 bases, J lost 4 bases, and 6 bases lay in between. The CDR3 spans 13 residues. As DNA, the CDR3 is TGTGCCAGCAGCTTACAGGGGAATCAGCCCCAGCATTTT. Translated: CASSLQGNQPQHF.